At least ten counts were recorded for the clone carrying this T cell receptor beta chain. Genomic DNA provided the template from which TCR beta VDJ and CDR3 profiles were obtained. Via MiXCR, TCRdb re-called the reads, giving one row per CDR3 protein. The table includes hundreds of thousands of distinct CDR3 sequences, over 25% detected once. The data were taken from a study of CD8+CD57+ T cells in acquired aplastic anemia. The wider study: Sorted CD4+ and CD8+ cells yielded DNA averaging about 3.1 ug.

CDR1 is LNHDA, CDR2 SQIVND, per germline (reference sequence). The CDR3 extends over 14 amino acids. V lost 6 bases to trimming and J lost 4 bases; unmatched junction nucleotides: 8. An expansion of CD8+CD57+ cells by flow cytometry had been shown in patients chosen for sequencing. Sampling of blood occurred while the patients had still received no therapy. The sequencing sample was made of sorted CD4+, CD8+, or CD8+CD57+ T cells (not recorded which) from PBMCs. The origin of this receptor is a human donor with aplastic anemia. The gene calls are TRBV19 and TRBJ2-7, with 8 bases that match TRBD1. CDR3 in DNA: TGTGCCAGTAGAAAAGGGACAGGAGTTTACGAGCAGTACTTC. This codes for CASRKGTGVYEQYF.